Shown below are 25 T cell receptor beta chains from a single sample sequenced in a study of neurological immune-mediated disorders. Indicated time point: longitudinal time-point 3. Each CDR3 protein gets one entry after TCRdb re-called the 5' RACE reads with MiXCR. The sample includes roughly 50,000 distinct CDR3 sequences, roughly 13% of them seen just once. Sequenced: PBMCs. These receptors came from a male donor with HTLV-1-associated myelopathy (HAM/TSP).

This clonotype has at least ten counts. The genes are TRBV5-1 and TRBJ1-2; 9 bases are a match to TRBD1. This CDR3 has 17 amino acids. V lost 0 bases and J lost 7; bases outside the gene matches: 13. Germline CDR1 is SGHRS and CDR2 is YFSETQ. CDR3 DNA: TGCGCCAGCAGCTTGGCCGCAGGGACAGGGTATACGAGTGGCTACACCTTC. It specifies CASSLAAGTGYTSGYTF.

There are many counts of this clonotype. The junction differs from germline at one of its ends, possibly a read error. The genes are TRBV5-1 and TRBJ2-6, with D perhaps TRBD1 (6 bases). Germline V gives CDR1 SGHRS, CDR2 YFSETQ. The CDR3 is 15 amino acids. The chain's CDR3 is CASSLQLDSNILLAF. The CDR3 region has the DNA TGCGCCAGCAGCTTGCAGTTGGACAGTAATATCCTTCTGGCTTTC.

In its sample, this clonotype was seen many times. The chain has TRBV5-1 and TRBJ1-2, with a weak D call TRBD1 (5 bases). This CDR3 has 15 amino acids. The germline V gene encodes CDR1 SGHRS and CDR2 YFSETQ. Trimming cost V 4 bases and J 7 bases, with 20 bases left between them. The CDR3 region is CASSPGARGIGGYTF. CDR3 nucleotides: TGCGCCAGCAGCCCCGGGGCCCGGGGTATCGGTGGCTACACCTTC.

This clonotype was seen ten or more times. This rearrangement joins TRBV20-1 to TRBJ2-2; tentative D call: TRBD1 (6 bases). The CDR3 runs 13 residues. CDR1 and CDR2 (germline): DFQATT, SNEGSKA (reference sequence). The V end was cut by 5 bases, the J end by 5 bases, with 12 bases between. In nucleotides, the CDR3 is TGCAGTGCTTCCGCAGGGGCGACCGGGGAGCTGTTTTTT. Its translation is CSASAGATGELFF.

This clonotype was recorded at least ten times. The CDR3 region has the DNA TGTGCCAGCAGCGTGGGACAGGGTTTTGGCTACACCTTC. Translated, it gives CASSVGQGFGYTF. The chain uses TRBV9 and TRBJ1-2; TRBD1 matches 9 bases. This CDR3 is built from 13 residues. Germline V CDR1 and CDR2: SGDLS, YYNGEE. With 2 bases clipped from V and 7 bases from J, the junction kept 3 bases outside the gene matches.

At least ten counts were recorded for this clonotype. The rearrangement links TRBV5-1 to TRBJ1-6, with D possibly TRBD1 on 5 matching bases. CDR3 length: 15 amino acids. V shed 4 bases and J shed 10 bases, with 18 bases lying between them. The germline V gene encodes CDR1 SGHRS and CDR2 YFSETQ. The CDR3 DNA is TGCGCCAGCAGCCTTGCCGAGGGGATATCGTCACCCCTCCACTTT. Amino acid sequence: CASSLAEGISSPLHF.

At least ten counts were recorded for this clonotype. The chain has TRBV4-3 and TRBJ2-7; possibly TRBD2 for D (6 bases). V lost 0 bases and J lost 2, with 14 bases in between. CDR3 size: 16 residues. The V gene's germline CDR1 is LGHNA and CDR2 YSLEER. The CDR3 nucleotides are TGCGCCAGCAGCCAAGATCGGGACTGGAGCGCCTACGAGCAGTACTTC. Translating gives CASSQDRDWSAYEQYF.

This clonotype is medium-sized (0.01 to 0.1%) in the sample. This sequence joins TRBV4-3 and TRBJ2-3, with 10 bases fitting TRBD1. Germline trimming cut 1 base from V and 3 bases from J; bases unmatched to any gene: 7. CDR1 and CDR2 (germline): LGHNA, YSLEER. The CDR3 totals 17 residues. In nucleotides, the CDR3 is TGCGCCAGCAGCCAAGTTCGGACAGGGGGTTTGACAGATACGCAGTATTTT. Its protein is CASSQVRTGGLTDTQYF.

At least ten counts were recorded for this clonotype. The chain couples TRBV4-2 to TRBJ2-2, with a tentative D call TRBD1 (6 bases). Trimming cost V 2 bases and J 0 bases, with 10 bases left between them. From germline, CDR1 is LGHNA and CDR2 YNFKEQ. CDR3 length: 16 amino acids. The CDR3 nucleotides read TGTGCCAGCAGCCAACCGACAGGAGCGAACACCGGGGAGCTGTTTTTT. It specifies CASSQPTGANTGELFF.

The sample holds many counts of this clonotype. V and J are TRBV7-2 and TRBJ1-1, with a weak D call TRBD1 (5 bases). The CDR3 extends over 15 amino acids. CDR1 and CDR2 (germline): SGHTA, FQGNSA. V was shortened by 2 bases and J by 1 base, with 11 bases between the two germline ends. The CDR3 DNA sequence: TGTGCCAGCAGCTTAAGGGCCAGGGCGAACACTGAAGCTTTCTTT. Protein sequence: CASSLRARANTEAFF.

This clonotype was seen ten or more times. This sequence joins TRBV5-1 and TRBJ1-4; 9 nucleotides agree with TRBD1. This CDR3 has 15 amino acids. Germline assignment: CDR1 SGHRS and CDR2 YFSETQ. The V and J ends lost 4 bases and 8 bases, in that order; junction bases with no gene match: 9. CDR3: CASSPGTGPNEKLFF. The CDR3, as DNA: TGCGCCAGCAGCCCGGGGACAGGGCCAAACGAAAAACTGTTTTTT. Full variable domain (rest looked up from reference TRBV5-1 and TRBJ1-4): KAGVTQTPRYLIKTRGQQVTLSCSPISGHRSVSWYQQTPGQGLQFLFEYFSETQRNKGNFPGRFSGRQFSNSRSEMNVSTLELGDSALYLCASSPGTGPNEKLFFGSGTQLSVL.

This clonotype was counted ten times or more. The chain employs TRBV20-1 and TRBJ1-2; TRBD1 is a possible D gene (5 bases). Trimming pared 5 bases from V and 7 bases from J, leaving 17 bases between. The germline V gene has CDR1 DFQATT and CDR2 SNEGSKA (reference sequence). This CDR3 contains 13 residues. The DNA for the CDR3 is TGCAGTGCTTCTACGGGACGTGTGGCTGGCTACACCTTC. This codes for CSASTGRVAGYTF.

In its sample, this clonotype was seen many times. The genes are TRBV9 and TRBJ1-1; D unclear. V lost 3 bases, J lost 4 bases, and 7 bases lay in between. Germline lookup yields CDR1 SGDLS and CDR2 YYNGEE. This CDR3 is 12 amino acids long. The CDR3 reads CASSARGTEAFF. CDR3 nucleotide sequence: TGTGCCAGCAGCGCCCGGGGCACTGAAGCTTTCTTT.

This clonotype was detected ten times or more. V usage is TRBV7-8 and J usage is TRBJ2-3; no reliable D call. Per germline, CDR1 SGHVS and CDR2 FQNEAQ. CDR3 length equals 17 residues. Trimming took 4 bases from V and 0 from J, leaving 17 bases between them. This chain's CDR3 is CASSSLGAGASTDTQYF. The CDR3 DNA reads as TGTGCCAGCAGCTCGCTGGGCGCAGGTGCTAGCACAGATACGCAGTATTTT.

This clonotype was seen more than once but under ten times. CDR3 region: CASSLGGTGAYEQYF. Written as DNA, the CDR3 is TGTGCCAGCAGCTTAGGGGGGACAGGAGCCTACGAGCAGTACTTC. This chain joins TRBV7-2 and TRBJ2-7, with TRBD1 identical over 8 bases. Germline assignment: CDR1 SGHTA and CDR2 FQGNSA. The V gene end was trimmed by 1 base and the J gene end by 2 bases; junction bases not matched to a gene: 4. This CDR3 contains 15 residues.

This clonotype came up many times. The V call is TRBV7-2, the J call TRBJ2-7; D uncertain. Trimming pared 4 bases from V and 7 bases from J, leaving 8 bases between. Germline lookup yields CDR1 SGHTA and CDR2 FQGNSA. This CDR3 is built from 11 residues. Here the CDR3 reads CASSSFGEQYF. CDR3 sequence (DNA): TGTGCCAGCAGCTCCTTCGGTGAGCAGTACTTC.

With regard to this clonotype: One junction end does not reproduce the germline sequence, and a read error may be involved. J is TRBJ2-3 and V is TRBV20-1; D unresolved. This CDR3 has 15 residues. The germline gives CDR1 DFQATT, CDR2 SNEGSKA (reference sequence). As DNA, the CDR3 is TGCAGTGCTAGAAGGGCTGCAACAAGCACAGATCCGCAGTATTTT. Translating it yields CSARRAATSTDPQYF.

This clonotype showed up many times. This rearrangement joins TRBV12-5 to TRBJ2-5, with D unresolved. Germline V gene sequence: CDR1 LGHNT, CDR2 FRNRAP. This CDR3 comprises 11 residues. Trimming removed 3 bases from V and 4 bases from J, with 3 bases in between. CDR3 region: CASGFGETQYF. The CDR3 nucleotides read TGTGCTAGTGGTTTCGGAGAGACCCAGTACTTC.

In this sample, this clonotype turned up many times. The chain has TRBV7-6 and TRBJ1-1; D remains unclear. Germline V gene sequence: CDR1 SGHVS, CDR2 FNYEAQ. The CDR3 runs to 13 residues. Trimming took off 1 base at V and 4 bases at J, with 7 bases between the two ends. CDR3: CASSLGRATEAFF. The DNA of the CDR3 is TGTGCCAGCAGCTTAGGGAGGGCCACTGAAGCTTTCTTT. Full variable domain (rest looked up from reference TRBV7-6 and TRBJ1-1): GAGVSQSPRYKVTKRGQDVALRCDPISGHVSLYWYRQALGQGPEFLTYFNYEAQQDKSGLPNDRFSAERPEGSISTLTIQRTEQRDSAMYRCASSLGRATEAFFGQGTRLTVV.

About this clonotype itself: Here the CDR3 omits its conserved ending phenylalanine or tryptophan, so a read error is the likely source. It is unclear where the CDR3 begins or ends on the DNA, so no DNA is shown, and the CDR3 is as TCRdb lists it. The chain links TRBV2 to TRBJ2-3. Including both end residues, the CDR3 is 13 amino acids long. The germline CDR1 and CDR2 sequences are SNHLY and FYNNEI. The CDR3 reads CASSRDWADTQDL.

This clonotype occurred many times. The V gene is TRBV5-6, the J gene TRBJ2-1; a possible D gene is TRBD1 (5 bases). V was pared by 2 bases and J by 6 bases, with 12 bases between. CDR3 length equals 14 residues. Germline loops: CDR1 SGHDT, CDR2 YYEEEE. The CDR3 sequence: CASSFLRVGNEQFF. In DNA, the CDR3 is TGTGCCAGCAGCTTCCTCAGGGTGGGCAATGAGCAGTTCTTC. The full variable domain, with the rest looked up from reference TRBV5-6 and TRBJ2-1, is DAGVTQSPTHLIKTRGQQVTLRCSPKSGHDTVSWYQQALGQGPQFIFQYYEEEERQRGNFPDRFSGHQFPNYSSELNVNALLLGDSALYLCASSFLRVGNEQFFGPGTRLTVL.

This clonotype was detected many times. V usage is TRBV27 and J usage is TRBJ1-2, with D tentatively TRBD1 (6 bases). The CDR3 runs 13 residues. Germline CDR1 MNHEY, CDR2 SMNVEV (reference sequence). Trimming removed 3 bases at V and 7 bases at J, with 12 bases between. CDR3 loop: CASSFRGAGGYTF. The CDR3 nucleotides read TGTGCCAGCAGTTTTAGGGGGGCCGGTGGCTACACCTTC.

This clonotype was counted at least ten times. This rearrangement joins TRBV6-6 to TRBJ1-2; 7 nucleotides line up with TRBD1. The CDR3 spans 13 residues. Germline assignment: CDR1 MNHNY and CDR2 SVGAGI (reference sequence). The ends lost 4 bases at V and 2 bases at J; junction bases unmatched: 1. Here the CDR3 reads CASSSDRNYGYTF. The CDR3, as DNA: TGTGCCAGCAGTTCGGACAGGAACTATGGCTACACCTTC.

There are a few counts of this clonotype. V and J are TRBV19 and TRBJ1-1; 10 bases map to TRBD1. CDR3 size: 14 residues. CDR1 and CDR2 (germline): LNHDA, SQIVND (reference sequence). After removal of 5 bases from V and 6 bases from J, the junction contained 6 bases not matched to a gene. Here the CDR3 DNA reads TGTGCCAGTAGTCCGGACAGGGGGATCGCTGAAGCTTTCTTT. This sequence encodes CASSPDRGIAEAFF.

This clonotype appeared many times. The chain couples TRBV29-1 to TRBJ2-7; a possible D gene is TRBD2 (7 bases). The CDR3 is 17 amino acids. Germline loops: CDR1 SQVTM, CDR2 ANQGSEA. V lost 7 bases to trimming and J lost 0 bases, with 25 bases between them. Here the CDR3 DNA reads TGCAGCGGCCGAGGGGGGGTAAACTATAGCGCCTCCTACGAGCAGTACTTC. It translates to CSGRGGVNYSASYEQYF.